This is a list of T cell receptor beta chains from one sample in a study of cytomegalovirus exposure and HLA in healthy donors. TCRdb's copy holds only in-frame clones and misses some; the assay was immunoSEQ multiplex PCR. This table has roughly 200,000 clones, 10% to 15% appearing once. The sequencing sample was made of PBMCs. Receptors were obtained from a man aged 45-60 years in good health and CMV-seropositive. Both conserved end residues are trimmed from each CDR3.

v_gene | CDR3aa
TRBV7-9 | ASSLSTDRGSGYT
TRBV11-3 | ASSLKDRSRVGGYT
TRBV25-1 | ASSRTGEQF
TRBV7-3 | ASSLAGGANEQF
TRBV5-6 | ASSFKPIDILATNEKLF
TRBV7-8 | ASSLRTAYGYT
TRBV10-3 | AIRSGQGANEQY
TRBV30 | AWSPSPFEQF
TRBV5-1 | ASSSSGGGSFNEQF
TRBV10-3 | AISADRDYGYT
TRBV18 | ASSPGTGPNEKLF
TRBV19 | ASSRQGARGTEAF
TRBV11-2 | ASNQGLNTGELF
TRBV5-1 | ASRTSGTSYNEQF
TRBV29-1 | SVGTGLGQPQH
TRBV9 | ASSRGGGWETQY
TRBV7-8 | ASSLGDRGLSNQPQH
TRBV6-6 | ASSGTAYEQY
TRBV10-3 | AISDLKGDGYT
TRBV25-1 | ASSSLGGRSYGYT
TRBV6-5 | ASSGSGGARDTQY